The clone carrying this T cell receptor (beta chain) was seen repeatedly, ten times or more. Its antigen is as yet unknown. All unsorted peripheral T cells were captured because whole blood was used without fractionation. This sample is part of a study of HIV-infected patients and healthy controls. Study-wide points: Compared with untreated HIV+ repertoires, healthy controls showed roughly threefold more distinct CDR3s and higher Shannon diversity. During therapy, HIV-associated CDR3s fell significantly in frequency, while CMV-associated CDR3s did not change significantly. Compared with controls, mean Gini indices were significantly raised in HIV-infected repertoires, possibly indicating oligoclonality. Diversity differences between study cohorts were not due to their slight age and sex differences.

Reverse transcription used 450 to 500 ng RNA and constant-region primers for alpha and beta. Using multiplexing indices, alpha and beta chain libraries were generated apart by chain-specific third strand synthesis. Each CDR3 protein gets one entry after TCRdb re-called the 5' RACE reads with MiXCR. The table includes some 19,000 distinct CDR3 sequences, 8% to 10% detected once. The sample taken for sequencing was blood. This TCR came from an adult in good health.

CDR3 nucleotide sequence: TGTGCCAGCAGCTCCCAATACGCCGATGAGCAGTTCTTC. This encodes CASSSQYADEQFF. The V call is TRBV7-2, the J call TRBJ2-1; D remains unclear. Germline loops: CDR1 SGHTA, CDR2 FQGNSA. Trimming took off 4 bases at V and 8 bases at J, with 12 bases between the two ends. This CDR3 spans 13 amino acids.